This record looks at one T cell receptor beta chain sequence and its context. The antigen remains unidentified. The data were obtained in a study of T cells in Graves' hyperthyroidism and ophthalmopathy. Graves' hyperthyroidism showing no ophthalmopathy progression within 18 months was considered stable. Uncontrolled infection, other autoimmune disease, pregnancy or lactation led to exclusion. With 5 bases removed from V and 1 base from J, the gap between germline ends came to 13 bases. CDR3 length equals 15 residues. Germline loops: CDR1 MNHNS, CDR2 SASEGT. The study's findings and limits: From stable hyperthyroidism, ophthalmopathy was separated by a 13 V-J model. Among clonotypes expanded in thyroid above 0.001, most were also found in blood.

TCR beta CDR3 sequences were amplified from RNA transcripts. TCR CDR3 regions were first amplified by RT-PCR with HTBI primers. TCRdb fed the multiplex PCR reads into MiXCR, producing one record per CDR3 protein. The sample lists 600,000 to 650,000 distinct CDR3 sequences, roughly 15% occurring once. This sequence joins TRBV6-1 and TRBJ2-3; D tentatively fits TRBD1 or TRBD2 (5 bases each). Sequencing used blood. The origin of this receptor is a woman in her twenties or thirties with Graves' hyperthyroidism. The CDR3 region has the DNA TGTGCCAGCAGTATCACTGGGACGGGCACAGATACGCAGTATTTT. Translating it yields CASSITGTGTDTQYF.